These T cell receptor beta chains were read from a single sample in a study of identical twins. TCRdb processed the 5' RACE reads anew with MiXCR; each CDR3 protein has one entry. The sample lists hundreds of thousands of distinct CDR3 sequences; roughly an eighth were seen once. The sample was also linked to a second study, of yellow fever vaccine responses in identical twins.

The sample consisted of PBMCs. These receptors all come from a young woman in good health. CDR3s include the opening cysteine and the closing phenylalanine or tryptophan. Each record gives: J gene, clone size, D gene, V gene, CDR3 protein, CDR3 DNA. A D gene is named only where the DNA matches it firmly. Expanded clones are given a class, and other clones once, few, many or no size at all.

>TRBJ2-7|.|TRBD1|TRBV5-1
CASSLALGDRGYEQYF
TGCGCCAGCAGCTTGGCCCTAGGGGACAGGGGCTACGAGCAGTACTTC
>TRBJ1-1|.|TRBD1|TRBV12-3/TRBV12-4
CASSYPPQGSTEAFF
TGTGCCAGCAGTTACCCCCCACAGGGGTCCACTGAAGCTTTCTTT
>TRBJ1-1|.|.|TRBV12-3/TRBV12-4
CASSLKGVHTEAFF
TGTGCCAGCAGTTTGAAGGGCGTGCACACTGAAGCTTTCTTT
>TRBJ2-7|many|TRBD2|TRBV4-1
CASSQATSGNPSYEQYF
TGCGCCAGCAGCCAAGCTACTAGCGGGAATCCCTCCTACGAGCAGTACTTC
>TRBJ1-5|few|.|TRBV20-1
CSAARDRSNQPQHF
TGCAGTGCGGCAAGAGACCGATCTAATCAGCCCCAGCATTTT
>TRBJ1-1|few|TRBD1|TRBV7-3
CASSLPHRGGLEAFF
TGTGCCAGCAGCTTACCCCACAGGGGCGGGCTTGAAGCTTTCTTT
>TRBJ2-1|.|TRBD2|TRBV24-1
CATRPGLAGNEQFF
TGTGCCACCCGTCCCGGACTAGCAGGTAATGAGCAGTTCTTC
>TRBJ2-7|few|TRBD1|TRBV29-1
CSFGTAYEQYF
TGCAGCTTCGGGACAGCCTACGAGCAGTACTTC
>TRBJ1-5|.|.|TRBV23-1
CASSRQTRGLNQPQHF
TGCGCCAGCAGTCGCCAGACGAGAGGGCTCAATCAGCCCCAGCATTTT
>TRBJ2-7|few|TRBD1|TRBV5-1
CASSLGQGARDEQYF
TGCGCCAGCAGCCTGGGACAGGGGGCGAGGGACGAGCAGTACTTC
>TRBJ2-1|few|TRBD2|TRBV20-1
CSAPYPGLVEQFF
TGCAGTGCCCCGTATCCGGGACTAGTTGAGCAGTTCTTC
>TRBJ2-3|few|TRBD2|TRBV7-3
CASSLRLAGGSTDTQYF
TGTGCCAGCAGCCTCCGACTAGCGGGAGGGAGCACAGATACGCAGTATTTT
>TRBJ2-3|few|.|TRBV6-1
CASNPQGRGHTDTQYF
TGTGCCAGCAATCCCCAGGGGAGGGGGCACACAGATACGCAGTATTTT
>TRBJ2-3|.|TRBD2|TRBV6-5
CASSYSSGGARDTQYF
TGTGCCAGCAGTTACTCTAGCGGGGGGGCCCGGGATACGCAGTATTTT
>TRBJ1-1|.|.|TRBV3-1
CASSQERYTEAFF
TGTGCCAGCAGCCAAGAGCGATACACTGAAGCTTTCTTT
>TRBJ2-5|.|.|TRBV5-6
CASSLRGPRETQYF
TGTGCCAGCAGCTTGAGGGGCCCACGGGAGACCCAGTACTTC
>TRBJ1-4|few|.|TRBV11-1
CASSFTPGRGKDYEKLFF
TGTGCCAGCAGCTTCACCCCGGGGAGGGGGAAGGATTATGAAAAACTGTTTTTT
>TRBJ2-7|.|TRBD2|TRBV28
CASSLVTSETYEQYF
TGTGCCAGCAGTTTAGTTACTAGCGAGACCTACGAGCAGTACTTC
>TRBJ2-1|few|.|TRBV11-1
CASSTPDNEQFF
TGTGCCAGCAGCACCCCAGACAATGAGCAGTTCTTC
>TRBJ2-2|few|TRBD2|TRBV5-6
CASSLATSGGPGELFF
TGTGCCAGCAGCTTGGCGACTAGCGGGGGCCCCGGGGAGCTGTTTTTT
>TRBJ2-2|few|TRBD2|TRBV7-8
CASKSGGARGELFF
TGTGCCAGCAAGAGCGGGGGGGCGCGCGGGGAGCTGTTTTTT
>TRBJ1-4|few|.|TRBV28
CASSFRGEKLFF
TGTGCCAGCAGTTTTCGAGGAGAAAAACTGTTTTTT
>TRBJ1-2|few|.|TRBV3-1
CASSQQAYGYTF
TGTGCCAGCAGCCAACAGGCCTATGGCTACACCTTC
>TRBJ2-1|.|TRBD2|TRBV29-1
CSVEKPGLAGMVEQFF
TGCAGCGTTGAAAAACCGGGACTAGCGGGGATGGTTGAGCAGTTCTTC
>TRBJ1-5|.|.|TRBV27
CATGRCCQPQHF
TGTGCCACCGGCCGTTGCTGTCAGCCCCAGCATTTT
>TRBJ1-1|.|.|TRBV3-1
CASRPPQGSGTEAFF
TGTGCCAGCAGACCTCCGCAGGGCTCGGGCACTGAAGCTTTCTTT
>TRBJ1-4|few|.|TRBV19
CASSIYGEKLFF
TGTGCCAGTAGTATTTATGGGGAAAAACTGTTTTTT
>TRBJ1-5|.|.|TRBV6-1
CASSSGFVSNQPQHF
TGTGCCAGCAGCTCAGGGTTCGTCAGCAATCAGCCCCAGCATTTT
>TRBJ2-3|many|.|TRBV10-2
CASSDVSNSGADTQYF
TGCGCCAGCAGTGATGTCTCCAACTCAGGTGCAGATACGCAGTATTTT
>TRBJ1-5|.|.|TRBV27
CASSLGPHSNQPQHF
TGTGCCAGCAGTTTGGGACCACACAGCAATCAGCCCCAGCATTTT
>TRBJ2-3|many|.|TRBV5-1
CASIRGTALTDTQYF
TGCGCCAGCATCCGTGGGACGGCCCTCACAGATACGCAGTATTTT
>TRBJ2-7|few|.|TRBV3-1
CASSQDTGSYEQYF
TGTGCCAGCAGCCAAGATACAGGTTCGTACGAGCAGTACTTC
>TRBJ2-2|few|TRBD1|TRBV6-1
CASSDRQGRPAGELFF
TGTGCCAGCAGTGACCGACAGGGGCGTCCGGCCGGGGAGCTGTTTTTT
>TRBJ2-7|.|.|TRBV6-2/TRBV6-3
CASMKGRYEQYF
TGTGCCAGCATGAAGGGGAGGTACGAGCAGTACTTC
>TRBJ2-3|.|.|TRBV9
CASSVEAVSTDTQYF
TGTGCCAGCAGCGTAGAAGCGGTGAGCACAGATACGCAGTATTTT
>TRBJ2-7|many|.|TRBV12-3/TRBV12-4
CASSFGRYEQYF
TGTGCCAGCAGTTTCGGACGGTACGAGCAGTACTTC
>TRBJ2-5|few|.|TRBV3-1
CATGPETQYF
TGTGCCACGGGACCGGAGACCCAGTACTTC
>TRBJ2-3|few|TRBD2|TRBV20-1
CSAGGSSTDTQYF
TGCAGTGCGGGGGGGAGTAGCACAGATACGCAGTATTTT
>TRBJ2-5|many|TRBD2|TRBV6-5
CASSWTSGTETQYF
TGTGCCAGCAGTTGGACTAGCGGGACGGAGACCCAGTACTTC
>TRBJ1-1|.|.|TRBV9
CASSPAPLRTPNTEAFF
TGTGCCAGCAGCCCAGCCCCTCTCAGGACACCGAACACTGAAGCTTTCTTT
>TRBJ1-2|.|.|TRBV28
CASSPNRILVNYGYTF
TGTGCCAGCAGCCCAAATCGAATCTTAGTCAACTATGGCTACACCTTC
>TRBJ2-3|few|TRBD2|TRBV12-3/TRBV12-4
CASSPSGNSDTQYF
TGTGCCAGCAGTCCTAGCGGGAATTCAGATACGCAGTATTTT
>TRBJ2-1|many|TRBD2|TRBV2
CASRLAGAPGEQFF
TGTGCCAGCCGACTAGCGGGGGCCCCCGGCGAGCAGTTCTTC
>TRBJ2-5|.|.|TRBV7-9
CASSSTPTDPTRTQYF
TGTGCCAGCAGCTCCACCCCCACGGACCCAACTCGAACCCAGTACTTC
>TRBJ2-1|few|TRBD2|TRBV28
CASSLFPSGTSREQFF
TGTGCCAGCAGTTTATTCCCTAGCGGGACTTCCAGGGAGCAGTTCTTC
>TRBJ2-7|many|TRBD1|TRBV5-1
CASSAGTGSYEQYF
TGCGCCAGCAGCGCCGGGACAGGGTCCTACGAGCAGTACTTC
>TRBJ2-3|few|.|TRBV20-1
CSLTPPGKDTDTQYF
TGCAGTCTGACCCCCCCAGGGAAAGACACAGATACGCAGTATTTT
>TRBJ2-1|few|.|TRBV14
CASSQAEVFRYNEQFF
TGTGCCAGCAGCCAGGCCGAAGTTTTCCGCTACAATGAGCAGTTCTTC
>TRBJ2-1|few|.|TRBV5-1
CASSLVGTELPNEQFF
TGCGCCAGCAGCTTGGTCGGGACGGAACTCCCCAATGAGCAGTTCTTC
>TRBJ2-1|.|TRBD2|TRBV4-1
CASSQTRLAGTNNEQFF
TGCGCCAGCAGCCAGACCCGACTAGCGGGAACGAACAATGAGCAGTTCTTC
>TRBJ2-3|many|.|TRBV29-1
CSVEPGPGDTQYF
TGCAGCGTCGAACCGGGACCCGGAGATACGCAGTATTTT
>TRBJ2-1|many|.|TRBV5-1
CASSLGQPNEQFF
TGCGCCAGCAGCTTGGGGCAGCCCAATGAGCAGTTCTTC
>TRBJ1-6|few|.|TRBV25-1
CASKAGSYNSPLHF
TGTGCCAGCAAGGCCGGCTCCTATAATTCACCCCTCCACTTT
>TRBJ2-7|few|TRBD1|TRBV6-1
CASSPSGQGAYEQYF
TGTGCCAGCAGCCCGTCTGGGCAGGGGGCTTACGAGCAGTACTTC
>TRBJ2-7|few|.|TRBV11-2
CASSLGNRLQQYF
TGTGCCAGCAGCTTAGGGAATCGTCTCCAGCAGTACTTC